This T cell receptor beta chain was obtained from a study of cytomegalovirus exposure and HLA in healthy donors. On the study more broadly: Assignment to the Caucasian-associated ancestry cluster applied to 81% of the roughly 410 genotyped donors.

About this clone itself: No antigen is known for it.

Study observations and caveats: Indistinguishable V segments such as TRBV6-2 and TRBV6-3 were excluded. Sequencing likely generated an artifact that appeared as a cluster of highly shared sequence variants. The study had only CMV serostatus as immune exposure information.

Germline CDR1 and CDR2: MGHRA and YSYEKL. This CDR3 is 15 amino acids long. Primers included in the PCR were 60 Vbeta and 13 Jbeta primers. The repertoire was sequenced with immunoSEQ multiplex PCR; TCRdb's copy has only in-frame clones and lacks some. The data contain 210,000 or so clones, roughly 83% of them seen just once; the ten biggest clones take up 0.71%. What was sequenced was PBMCs. The sequence derives from a boy between 2 and 15 years old in good health and CMV-seronegative. V is TRBV4-1 and J is TRBJ2-5; 9 positions match TRBD2. The last part of the DNA fits TRBJ2-7 better; the J call may be wrong. The CDR3 nucleotides are TGCGCCAGCAGCCAAGGGCGGGGGGGAAGCTACGAGCAGTACTTC. It specifies CASSQGRGGSYEQYF.